This TCR beta chain was observed in a study of blood T cell repertoires in COVID-19. There are 13 residues in the CDR3. Trimming pared 6 bases from V and 1 base from J, leaving 9 bases between. Germline values: CDR1 MNHEY, CDR2 SVGAGI. Method: immunoSEQ multiplex PCR; TCRdb's copy keeps in-frame clones and lacks some. The sample records about 130,000 clones, about 86% being singletons. As for this clone: A much larger clone differs by one base, so this may be a read error.

The J gene is TRBJ1-1, the V gene TRBV6-5, with TRBD1 as a possible D gene (6 bases). The sequence was obtained from a woman in her forties or fifties with acute or convalescent COVID-19. Sequencing input: peripheral blood. The CDR3 is CASRPQGNTEAFF. CDR3 DNA: TGTGCCAGCAGACCACAGGGGAACACTGAAGCTTTCTTT.